The rows below give T cell receptor beta chains drawn from one sample of a study of blood T cell repertoires in COVID-19. Assay used: immunoSEQ multiplex PCR; TCRdb lists only in-frame clones, some missing. The table records about 170,000 clones, roughly 85% of them present only once. Input material: peripheral blood. These receptors all come from a human donor with acute or convalescent COVID-19. The donor label of this sample is uncertain. The CDR3 runs from the conserved cysteine through the conserved F or W. Each record gives: J gene, V gene, CDR3 protein.

TRBJ1-3,TRBV7-9,CASTWPGGNTIYF
TRBJ1-4,TRBV11-1,CASSLQNNEKLFF
TRBJ1-1,TRBV19,CASSLGIDTEAFF
TRBJ1-5,TRBV9,CASSVGGGGNQPQHF
TRBJ2-7,TRBV2,CASIVSSGYEQYF
TRBJ2-5,TRBV15,CATSRDRGQETQYF
TRBJ1-2,TRBV6-2/TRBV6-3,CASSVRSSEGYGYTF
TRBJ1-1,TRBV19,CASSPLAPRNTEAFF
TRBJ1-2,TRBV6-5,CASSSPTGGNYGYTF
TRBJ1-5,TRBV5-1,CASSLGQGAGQPQHF
TRBJ1-5,TRBV11-2,CASSLSFQGNQPQHF
TRBJ1-2,TRBV12-3/TRBV12-4,CASRGWEIYGYTF
TRBJ2-1,TRBV19,CAARGLRYNEQFF
TRBJ1-2,TRBV30,CAWSGGGRNYGYTF
TRBJ2-1,TRBV9,CASSPPYRGNEQFF
TRBJ1-2,TRBV7-9,CASSSGPGQGYTF
TRBJ2-7,TRBV27,CASSFGPGQGFHEQYF
TRBJ2-1,TRBV4-1,CASSHPGGGYNEQFF